The following is a T cell receptor beta chain sequence with its context. Sequenced by immunoSEQ multiplex PCR; TCRdb stores in-frame clones only, minus some. The sample consists of 80,000 to 95,000 clones, roughly 93% of them appearing once. The sample originates from a study of T cell changes during pregnancy in multiple sclerosis. Trimming took off 5 bases at V and 0 bases at J, with 20 bases between the two ends. Germline lookup yields CDR1 MDHEN and CDR2 SYDVKM. The CDR3 has 17 amino acids. The sequence was obtained from a female donor in good health, enrolled as a control in a pregnancy study. The source was peripheral blood, collected in the third trimester of pregnancy. The genes are TRBV28 and TRBJ2-7, with D perhaps matching TRBD1 (7 bases). CDR3 nucleotides: TGTGCCAGCAGTCGTAGGGGGCGGGGCTTGAGCTCCTACGAGCAGTACTTC. It is translated as CASSRRGRGLSSYEQYF.